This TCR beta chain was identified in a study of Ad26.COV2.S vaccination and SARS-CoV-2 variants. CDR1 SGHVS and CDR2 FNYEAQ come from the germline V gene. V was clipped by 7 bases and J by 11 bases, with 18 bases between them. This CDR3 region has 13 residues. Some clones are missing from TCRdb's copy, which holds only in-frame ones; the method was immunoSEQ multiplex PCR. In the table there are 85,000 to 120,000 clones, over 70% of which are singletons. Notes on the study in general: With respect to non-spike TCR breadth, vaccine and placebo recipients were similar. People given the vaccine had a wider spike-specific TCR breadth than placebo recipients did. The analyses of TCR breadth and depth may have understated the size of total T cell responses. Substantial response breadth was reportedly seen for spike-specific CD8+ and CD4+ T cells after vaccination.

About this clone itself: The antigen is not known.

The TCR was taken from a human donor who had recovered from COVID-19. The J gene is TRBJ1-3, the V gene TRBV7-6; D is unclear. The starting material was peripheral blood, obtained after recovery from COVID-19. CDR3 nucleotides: TGTGCCAGCACGGAACAGCCCCGGGGTGCCATATATTTT. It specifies CASTEQPRGAIYF. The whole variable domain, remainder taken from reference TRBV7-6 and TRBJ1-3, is GAGVSQSPRYKVTKRGQDVALRCDPISGHVSLYWYRQALGQGPEFLTYFNYEAQQDKSGLPNDRFSAERPEGSISTLTIQRTEQRDSAMYRCASTEQPRGAIYFGEGSWLTVV.